This T cell receptor (beta chain) was sequenced for a study of Ad26.COV2.S vaccination and SARS-CoV-2 variants. Only one count was recorded for this clone. The treatment: 15 to 20 received Ad26.COV2.S at low or high dose, single or two shots; about 5 received placebo; per-sample allocation not given. The samples date from day 63 after the first vaccine or placebo injection. Only in-frame clones appear in the TCRdb table, and some are missing; sequencing was by immunoSEQ multiplex PCR. The top ten clones hold about 3.5% of a sample with hundreds of thousands of clones, about 85% of them seen once. CDR1 is SGHRS and CDR2 is YFSETQ in the germline V gene. V lost 0 bases, J lost 0 bases, and 15 bases lay in between. This CDR3 has 17 amino acids.

J is TRBJ1-1 and V is TRBV5-1, with D hard to call. The sequence came from a person between 18 and 65 years old who received the Ad26.COV2.S COVID-19 vaccine or a placebo. Material: peripheral blood, obtained in a trial of Ad26.COV2.S vaccine versus placebo. The DNA for the CDR3 is TGCGCCAGCAGCTTGGGTCCGCTCGCGGGGATGAACACTGAAGCTTTCTTT. Translation: CASSLGPLAGMNTEAFF.